This record looks at one T cell receptor (beta chain) sequence and its context. The antigen is unknown. This entry belongs to a study of early T cells in non-severe SARS-CoV-2 infection. Overall study context: Sequencing used unsorted whole-blood bulk RNA, so chains lack pairing.

Unique molecular identifier tags were affixed to discrete cDNA molecules. Using its own MiXCR run on the 5' RACE reads, TCRdb lists one record per CDR3 protein. The sample has tens of thousands of distinct CDR3 sequences, roughly 8% seen once. V lost 7 bases and J lost 1; bases outside the gene matches: 6. Germline V CDR1 and CDR2: MNHNS, SASEGT. The CDR3 length is 14 residues. General study points: Using VDJdb, the matching emphasized anti-spike CD8 responses while missing private and CD4 specificities.

The receptor was isolated from an adult who was a healthcare worker with PCR-confirmed SARS-CoV-2 infection or an uninfected control (not recorded which). The source material was whole blood, sampled at baseline. V usage is TRBV6-1 and J usage is TRBJ1-1, with 7 bases aligning to TRBD1. DNA for the CDR3: TGTGCCAGCACCAGACAGGGTTCGAACACTGAAGCTTTCTTT. This codes for CASTRQGSNTEAFF.